This entry lists 21 T cell receptor beta chains sequenced from one sample in a study of blood T cell repertoires in COVID-19. Here immunoSEQ multiplex PCR was the method, and the copy in TCRdb shows in-frame clones only, minus some. This table has more than 200,000 clones, 65% to 85% appearing once. The sample was peripheral blood. These receptors came from a man aged 35-49 years with acute or convalescent COVID-19.

The genes are TRBV10-3 and TRBJ2-7, with TRBD1 as a possible D gene (5 bases). The CDR3 has 16 residues. Germline lookup yields CDR1 ENHRY and CDR2 SYGVKD. V was pared by 2 bases and J by 5 bases, with 19 bases between. The CDR3 protein is CAISETGPSVADEQYF. The CDR3 nucleotides are TGTGCCATCAGTGAGACAGGACCCTCGGTCGCGGACGAGCAGTACTTC.

The chain joins TRBV11-2 to TRBJ2-1, with D maybe TRBD2 (5 bases). CDR1 and CDR2 from the germline V gene are SGHAT and FQNNGV. V was clipped by 4 bases and J by 3 bases, with 10 bases between them. The CDR3 is made up of 14 amino acids. CDR3 sequence (DNA): TGTGCCAGCAGCTCACTAGAGCGCTACAATGAGCAGTTCTTC. Translation gives CASSSLERYNEQFF.

J is TRBJ2-3 and V is TRBV7-3; tentatively, D is TRBD1 (7 bases). The CDR3 loop spans 15 amino acids. V was clipped by 6 bases and J by 4 bases, with 17 bases between them. Germline-derived CDR1 and CDR2 are SGHTA and FQGTGA. DNA for the CDR3: TGTGCCAGCAGTTCCCAGGGGGGCGGCTCAGATACGCAGTATTTT. Translation gives CASSSQGGGSDTQYF. Full variable domain (remainder filled in from reference TRBV7-3 and TRBJ2-3): GAGVSQTPSNKVTEKGKYVELRCDPISGHTALYWYRQSLGQGPEFLIYFQGTGAADDSGLPNDRFFAVRPEGSVSTLKIQRTERGDSAVYLCASSSQGGGSDTQYFGPGTRLTVL.

This chain links TRBV18 with TRBJ1-2; 10 bases map to TRBD1. The V segment lost 3 bases and the J segment 4 bases; nucleotides outside the gene matches: 8. In germline, CDR1 is KGHSH, CDR2 LQKENI. The CDR3 runs to 16 residues. The CDR3 protein is CASSPGQGLQIYGYTF. CDR3 coding DNA: TGTGCCAGCTCACCGGGACAGGGGCTTCAGATCTATGGCTACACCTTC.

The J gene is TRBJ2-2, the V gene TRBV9, with TRBD2 matching over 11 bases. Germline values: CDR1 SGDLS, CDR2 YYNGEE. The CDR3 is made up of 16 amino acids. The trim removed 4 bases at V and 5 bases at J, leaving 7 bases unmatched. CDR3 in DNA: TGTGCCAGCAGCACTCTAGCGGGAGGTGGGACCGGGGAGCTGTTTTTT. It encodes CASSTLAGGGTGELFF. Drawing the rest from reference TRBV9 and TRBJ2-2, the complete variable domain is DSGVTQTPKHLITATGQRVTLRCSPRSGDLSVYWYQQSLDQGLQFLIQYYNGEERAKGNILERFSAQQFPDLHSELNLSSLELGDSALYFCASSTLAGGGTGELFFGEGSRLTVL.

The rearrangement links TRBV30 to TRBJ2-7, with D possibly TRBD1 on 6 matching bases. The germline gives CDR1 GTSNPN, CDR2 SVGIG (reference sequence). This CDR3 contains 16 residues. Trimming removed 0 bases at V and 3 bases at J, with 18 bases between. For the CDR3, the DNA is TGTGCCTGGAGTGTACAGGGTGAGCTTACTCACTACGAGCAGTACTTC. Its translation is CAWSVQGELTHYEQYF. Combining the CDR3 with reference TRBV30 and TRBJ2-7 gives the whole variable domain SQTIHQWPATLVQPVGSPLSLECTVEGTSNPNLYWYRQAAGRGLQLLFYSVGIGQISSEVPQNLSASRPQDRQFILSSKKLLLSDSGFYLCAWSVQGELTHYEQYFGPGTRLTVT.

V gene TRBV5-1 combines with J gene TRBJ2-7; 10 nucleotides align to TRBD2. Germline assignment: CDR1 SGHRS and CDR2 YFSETQ. V lost 4 bases and J lost 0; bases outside the gene matches: 7. The CDR3 is made up of 16 amino acids. CDR3 protein: CASSPSGSIYSYEQYF. In nucleotides, the CDR3 is TGCGCCAGCAGCCCTAGCGGGAGTATCTACTCCTACGAGCAGTACTTC.

This clone occurred many times. The chain recombines TRBV10-3 with TRBJ1-4; possible D gene TRBD1, 5 bases. The V and J ends lost 4 bases and 1 base respectively, with 10 bases between them. The CDR3 has 15 residues. Germline V gives CDR1 ENHRY, CDR2 SYGVKD. CDR3 in amino acids: CAISVGRGTNEKLFF. CDR3 nucleotide sequence: TGTGCCATCAGTGTGGGGAGGGGAACTAATGAAAAACTGTTTTTT.

This clone appeared a single time. The chain links TRBV7-8 to TRBJ1-5, with 7 bases matching TRBD1. Germline assignment: CDR1 SGHVS and CDR2 FQNEAQ. CDR3 length: 14 residues. V dropped 5 bases and J dropped 7; count of bases not matched to a gene: 8. DNA of the CDR3: TGTGCCAGCAGCAGGGACAGACGTTTGCAGCCCCAGCATTTT. Translated, it gives CASSRDRRLQPQHF.

CDR3 protein: CAISSRDSGVQFF. The CDR3 region has the DNA TGTGCCATCAGTTCTCGGGACTCCGGAGTGCAGTTCTTC. The chain combines TRBV10-3 with TRBJ2-1, with a weak D call TRBD2 (6 bases). The CDR3 extends over 13 amino acids. Trimming took 5 bases from V and 12 from J, leaving 17 bases between them. Germline CDR1 is ENHRY and CDR2 is SYGVKD.

The chain recombines TRBV2 with TRBJ1-2; 7 positions match TRBD1. V trimming: 7 bases; J trimming: 8 bases; junction bases outside the gene matches: 22. The CDR3 consists of 17 residues. CDR1 is SNHLY, CDR2 FYNNEI, per germline. CDR3 region: CASIRDETGIRRRGYTF. The CDR3 region has the DNA TGTGCCAGCATCAGGGACGAGACAGGGATTAGAAGGAGAGGCTACACCTTC.

The chain employs TRBV6-2 or TRBV6-3 and TRBJ2-1; 12 bases are shared with TRBD2. Germline CDR1 MNHEY, CDR2 SVGEGT. The CDR3 covers 18 residues. J was trimmed by 9 bases and V by 2 bases; bases with no gene match: 14. The CDR3 coding sequence is TGTGCCAGCAGTTACCGGCCAATCCTAGCGGGAGGGCTTAGTGAGCAGTTCTTC. Amino acids: CASSYRPILAGGLSEQFF.

CDR3 in DNA: TGTGCCAGCAGTTTAGGGCAGCAAGAGACCCAGTACTTC. Its protein is CASSLGQQETQYF. V is TRBV12-3 or TRBV12-4 and J is TRBJ2-5; no firm D call. The V end lost 1 base, the J end lost 2 bases, and 5 bases lay between the germline ends. This CDR3 is 13 amino acids long.

The rearrangement joins TRBV5-1 to TRBJ1-1, with 10 bases aligning to TRBD1. V gave up 2 bases and J gave up 5 bases; unmatched junction bases: 6. This CDR3 has 15 amino acids. Germline V lookup: CDR1 SGHRS, CDR2 YFSETQ. CDR3 in amino acids: CASSLATGGQTEAFF. The CDR3 nucleotides are TGCGCCAGCAGCTTAGCGACAGGGGGCCAGACTGAAGCTTTCTTT.

The chain recombines TRBV6-2 or TRBV6-3 with TRBJ1-2, with 7 positions matching TRBD1. The CDR3 covers 15 residues. CDR1 is MNHEY and CDR2 is SVGEGT in the germline V gene. V dropped 5 bases and J dropped 0; count of bases not matched to a gene: 6. This chain's CDR3 is CASSKGTEANYGYTF. CDR3 DNA: TGTGCCAGCAGTAAAGGGACAGAAGCTAACTATGGCTACACCTTC.

The chain joins TRBV5-1 to TRBJ2-7; 13 bases fit TRBD2. The CDR3 runs 15 residues. Germline CDR1 and CDR2: SGHRS and YFSETQ. V shed 4 bases, J shed 3 bases, and the junction held 4 bases outside the gene matches. The CDR3 sequence: CASSPGLAGNYEQYF. For the CDR3, the DNA is TGCGCCAGCAGCCCGGGACTAGCGGGGAACTACGAGCAGTACTTC.

This clone was picked up a small number of times. The chain joins TRBV18 to TRBJ2-1; 9 bases are shared with TRBD1. Germline CDR1 KGHSH, CDR2 LQKENI. With 6 bases clipped from V and 9 bases from J, the junction kept 21 bases outside the gene matches. This CDR3 comprises 18 residues. The chain's CDR3 is CASSVSTSPGQGYGEQFF. As DNA, the CDR3 is TGTGCCAGCTCTGTATCCACATCCCCGGGACAGGGCTACGGTGAGCAGTTCTTC.

The chain employs TRBV3-1 (or the pseudogene TRBV3-2) and TRBJ1-2; D not resolved. This CDR3 comprises 12 residues. CDR1 is LGHDT, CDR2 YNNKEL, per germline (reference sequence). Trimming removed 4 bases from V and 6 bases from J, with 9 bases in between. CDR3 amino acids: CASSRGEDGYTF. The CDR3 DNA reads TGTGCCAGCAGCCGGGGAGAAGATGGCTACACCTTC.

The rearrangement uses TRBV19 and TRBJ1-3; D is uncertain. The germline V and J ends were trimmed by 8 bases and 0 bases, with 8 bases remaining between them. The V gene's germline CDR1 is LNHDA and CDR2 SQIVND (reference sequence). The CDR3 contains 13 residues. CDR3 DNA sequence: TGTGCCAGTTGCGACACCTCTGGAAACACCATATATTTT. Protein sequence: CASCDTSGNTIYF.

This rearrangement joins TRBV6-2 or TRBV6-3 to TRBJ1-6; 10 positions match TRBD1. This CDR3 region has 15 residues. V lost 6 bases and J lost 7; bases outside the gene matches: 6. CDR1 is MNHEY, CDR2 SVGEGT, per germline. The CDR3 loop reads CASSPRDRGNSPLHF. In DNA, the CDR3 is TGTGCCAGCAGCCCTCGGGACAGGGGAAATTCACCCCTCCACTTT.

The chain combines TRBV7-9 with TRBJ2-3; TRBD1 matches 11 bases. Germline values: CDR1 SEHNR, CDR2 FQNEAQ (reference sequence). Trimming took 3 bases from V and 6 from J; bases not matched to a gene: 8. The CDR3 consists of 16 residues. The CDR3 protein is CASSLGTGGFSDTQYF. The CDR3 nucleotides read TGTGCCAGCAGCTTGGGGACAGGGGGTTTTTCCGATACGCAGTATTTT.